Presented here are 24 T cell receptor beta chains from one specimen sequenced in a study of shared clonotypes between healthy human individuals. Profiling relied on immunoSEQ multiplex PCR, and the TCRdb table lists in-frame clones only, not all of them. The table has about 2.1 million clones, around 95% seen once; the top ten hold about 1.7%. The naive CD8 fraction comprised CD45RO-negative cells positively selected for CCR7 and excluded terminally differentiated effector memory CD45RA+ cells. Sequenced material: naive CD8+ T cells from PBMCs. These receptors all stem from a man aged 18-30 years in good health. Some clones in this sample may be carry-over from other donors' samples.

The chain employs TRBV2 and TRBJ2-7; D call uncertain. CDR1 and CDR2 from the germline V gene are SNHLY and FYNNEI. V was clipped by 0 bases and J by 2 bases, with 11 bases between them. The CDR3 sequence is 15 residues long. The CDR3 sequence is CASSEARDQPYEQYF. CDR3 nucleotide sequence: TGTGCCAGCAGTGAAGCTAGAGATCAGCCCTACGAGCAGTACTTC.

The V and J genes are TRBV28 and TRBJ1-1; the D is unclear. The CDR3 has 15 amino acids. V gave up 8 bases and J gave up 1 base, with 17 bases separating them. Per the germline V gene, CDR1 is MDHEN and CDR2 is SYDVKM. The CDR3 bases are TGTGCCAGCCAAGGTATTTTGGTCCGGAACACTGAAGCTTTCTTT. Protein: CASQGILVRNTEAFF.

The V and J genes are TRBV19 and TRBJ2-2; TRBD2 agrees at 13 bases. CDR3 size: 17 residues. Per germline, CDR1 LNHDA and CDR2 SQIVND (reference sequence). J was trimmed by 4 bases and V by 5 bases; bases with no gene match: 7. The CDR3 is CASSEGLAGWTTGELFF. DNA for the CDR3: TGTGCCAGTAGTGAGGGACTAGCGGGATGGACCACCGGGGAGCTGTTTTTT.

The V gene is TRBV19, the J gene TRBJ2-7, with D perhaps matching TRBD1 (6 bases). From germline, CDR1 is LNHDA and CDR2 SQIVND (reference sequence). The CDR3 runs to 15 residues. V was trimmed by 6 bases and J by 6 bases, leaving 21 bases between them. The CDR3 protein is CASSLPGQGPPEQYF. DNA for the CDR3: TGTGCCAGTAGCCTCCCGGGGCAGGGGCCTCCCGAGCAGTACTTC.

This chain joins TRBV10-3 and TRBJ2-2; D unclear. There are 16 residues in the CDR3. Between the trimmed V and J ends, which lost 2 bases and 0 bases, there was a span of 10 bases. Germline assignment: CDR1 ENHRY and CDR2 SYGVKD. The CDR3 DNA follows: TGTGCCATCAGTGAGATTGGCAGCGCGAACACCGGGGAGCTGTTTTTT. Translation: CAISEIGSANTGELFF.

The rearrangement links TRBV6-6 to TRBJ1-1, with a possible D match to TRBD1 (6 bases). Per germline, CDR1 MNHNY and CDR2 SVGAGI (reference sequence). V was trimmed by 2 bases and J by 3 bases, leaving 13 bases between them. The CDR3 extends over 15 amino acids. CDR3 sequence reads: CASSYLGRGDTEAFF. CDR3 nucleotide sequence: TGTGCCAGCAGTTACCTGGGCAGGGGAGACACTGAAGCTTTCTTT.

The rearrangement joins TRBV19 to TRBJ2-7, with TRBD2 matching over 8 bases. The CDR3 is 14 amino acids. CDR1 is LNHDA and CDR2 is SQIVND in the germline V gene (reference sequence). V lost 5 bases to trimming and J lost 5 bases; unmatched junction nucleotides: 8. As DNA, the CDR3 is TGTGCCAGTAGTTTCGGGACTAGTACCAACGAGCAGTACTTC. Protein: CASSFGTSTNEQYF.

This clone appeared a few times. Within the sample, other DNA sequences also encode this same CDR3. The chain couples TRBV27 to TRBJ1-1, with D uncertain. V lost 3 bases, J lost 0 bases, and 5 bases lay in between. Per the germline V gene, CDR1 is MNHEY and CDR2 is SMNVEV (reference sequence). This CDR3 comprises 13 residues. CDR3 DNA: TGTGCCAGCAGTTTCCAGATGAACACTGAAGCTTTCTTT. It specifies CASSFQMNTEAFF.

The chain couples TRBV11-2 to TRBJ2-1, with 10 bases aligning to TRBD1. Looked up from germline, CDR1 is SGHAT and CDR2 is FQNNGV. The ends lost 1 base at V and 6 bases at J; junction bases unmatched: 12. The CDR3 extends over 18 amino acids. CDR3 amino acids: CASSLVPDLGQGSNEQFF. In DNA form, the CDR3 reads TGTGCCAGCAGCTTAGTACCCGACCTGGGACAGGGGAGCAATGAGCAGTTCTTC.

The chain couples TRBV28 to TRBJ1-1; a possible D gene is TRBD1 (5 bases). Trimming left V 6 bases short and J 4 bases short, with 15 bases between. Germline values: CDR1 MDHEN, CDR2 SYDVKM. The CDR3 length is 14 residues. The CDR3 DNA is TGTGCCAGCAGCTTGCAGGGAATGAGCACTGAAGCTTTCTTT. Amino acids: CASSLQGMSTEAFF.

The chain is built from TRBV28 and TRBJ2-7, with no clear D. V was shortened by 3 bases and J by 2 bases, with 8 bases between the two germline ends. The CDR3 is 13 residues long. Germline V lookup: CDR1 MDHEN, CDR2 SYDVKM. The CDR3 sequence: CASSFLLTYEQYF. Written as DNA, the CDR3 is TGTGCCAGCAGTTTTCTACTGACCTACGAGCAGTACTTC.

This chain joins TRBV27 and TRBJ2-5, with TRBD2 matching over 9 bases. The J call may be wrong; the DNA end is better matched by TRBJ2-7. Germline values: CDR1 MNHEY, CDR2 SMNVEV (reference sequence). The CDR3 totals 15 residues. The CDR3 bases are TGTGCCAGCAGCTTGAGACTAGCGGAGTTCTACGAGCAGTACTTC. Translation gives CASSLRLAEFYEQYF.

This chain links TRBV2 with TRBJ2-5; 7 nucleotides agree with TRBD2. Unmatched junction bases numbered 13, after V lost 6 bases and J lost 3 bases. The V gene's germline CDR1 is SNHLY and CDR2 FYNNEI. CDR3 size: 16 residues. This CDR3 is CASSRPQTLAEETQYF. The CDR3 region has the DNA TGTGCCAGCAGCCGACCCCAGACCCTAGCGGAAGAGACCCAGTACTTC.

V gene TRBV5-6 combines with J gene TRBJ2-1; D not certain. CDR1 is SGHDT, CDR2 YYEEEE, per germline. CDR3 length: 14 amino acids. The V gene lost 0 bases and the J gene lost 8 bases, with 12 bases spanning the gap. CDR3 nucleotide sequence: TGTGCCAGCAGCTTGGGTTCTAGTAAGTATGAGCAGTTCTTC. Amino acids: CASSLGSSKYEQFF.

The chain recombines TRBV2 with TRBJ1-5; the D is unclear. Germline V gene data show CDR1 as SNHLY and CDR2 as FYNNEI. The length of the CDR3 is 14 residues. V gave up 8 bases and J gave up 3 bases, with 14 bases separating them. The CDR3 loop is CASQGMGSNQPQHF. As DNA, the CDR3 is TGTGCCAGCCAAGGGATGGGATCCAATCAGCCCCAGCATTTT.

The chain employs TRBV9 and TRBJ2-3; 8 bases are a match to TRBD2. Germline CDR1 is SGDLS and CDR2 is YYNGEE. Trimming cost V 1 base and J 2 bases; bases outside gene matches: 3. The CDR3 contains 15 residues. The CDR3 here is CASSVMTSVTDTQYF. The DNA for the CDR3 is TGTGCCAGCAGCGTAATGACTAGCGTCACAGATACGCAGTATTTT.

On this clone: The same CDR3 is also encoded by other DNA sequences in this sample. J is TRBJ1-2 and V is TRBV7-9; D is ambiguous. Germline CDR1 SEHNR, CDR2 FQNEAQ (reference sequence). V was shortened by 1 base and J by 5 bases, with 8 bases between the two germline ends. The CDR3 totals 13 residues. In nucleotides, the CDR3 is TGTGCCAGCAGCTTAGGGACGGATTATGGCTACACCTTC. This encodes CASSLGTDYGYTF.

This clone was observed a single time. The CDR3, as DNA: TGTGCCAGCGCCTACAATGAGCAGTTCTTC. Translation: CASAYNEQFF. V is TRBV6-5 and J is TRBJ2-1; no definite D call. The ends were cut back, 8 bases at V and 2 bases at J, with 1 base in the middle. The CDR3 totals 10 residues. Germline V CDR1 and CDR2: MNHEY, SVGAGI.

The chain is built from TRBV2 and TRBJ1-5; D gene ambiguous. V was trimmed by 7 bases and J by 5 bases, leaving 18 bases between them. The CDR3 is 15 residues long. Germline V CDR1 and CDR2: SNHLY, FYNNEI. The CDR3 here is CASTAHDTFYQPQHF. For the CDR3, the DNA is TGTGCCAGCACTGCCCACGACACGTTCTATCAGCCCCAGCATTTT. The full variable domain, rest sourced from reference TRBV2 and TRBJ1-5, is EPEVTQTPSHQVTQMGQEVILRCVPISNHLYFYWYRQILGQKVEFLVSFYNNEISEKSEIFDDQFSVERPDGSNFTLKIRSTKLEDSAMYFCASTAHDTFYQPQHFGDGTRLSIL.

The V gene is TRBV7-2, the J gene TRBJ2-1, with D unclear. CDR3 size: 15 residues. CDR1 is SGHTA, CDR2 FQGNSA, per germline. Trimming stripped 5 bases from V and 6 bases from J, with 17 bases between. CDR3 DNA sequence: TGTGCCAGCAGCCCACGAGAAGTACGTACCAATGAGCAGTTCTTC. Translated: CASSPREVRTNEQFF.

The chain couples TRBV6-5 to TRBJ1-2, with a tentative D call TRBD1 (5 bases). This CDR3 has 14 amino acids. Germline assignment: CDR1 MNHEY and CDR2 SVGAGI. Trimming pared 2 bases from V and 3 bases from J, leaving 10 bases between. The CDR3 region has the DNA TGTGCCAGCAGTTACAGGGCAGGGCACTATGGCTACACCTTC. This encodes CASSYRAGHYGYTF.

The CDR3 coding sequence is TGTGCCAGCAGTTTTCCCTCGGGGGCGGGGGAGCAGTACTTC. This sequence encodes CASSFPSGAGEQYF. J is TRBJ2-7 and V is TRBV28; the D call may be TRBD1 or TRBD2 (6 bases each). The CDR3 consists of 14 residues. CDR1 is MDHEN and CDR2 is SYDVKM in the germline V gene. Trimming shortened V by 3 bases and J by 7 bases, and 16 bases separated the two germline ends.

This clone appeared a single time. This specimen includes other DNA sequences encoding the same CDR3. J is TRBJ2-7 and V is TRBV19; the D gene is possibly TRBD2 (6 bases). Germline V gene sequence: CDR1 LNHDA, CDR2 SQIVND (reference sequence). The CDR3 extends over 13 amino acids. The V gene lost 3 bases and the J gene lost 2 bases, with 8 bases spanning the gap. CDR3 sequence (DNA): TGTGCCAGTAGTATTAGCGGAACCTACGAGCAGTACTTC. As protein: CASSISGTYEQYF.

The DNA for the CDR3 is TGCAGCGTTTATGAAGGCTACACCTTC. Protein product: CSVYEGYTF. The gene calls are TRBV29-1 and TRBJ1-2; D unclear. This CDR3 has 9 residues. Trimming took off 5 bases at V and 8 bases at J, with 6 bases between the two ends. The V gene's germline CDR1 is SQVTM and CDR2 ANQGSEA.